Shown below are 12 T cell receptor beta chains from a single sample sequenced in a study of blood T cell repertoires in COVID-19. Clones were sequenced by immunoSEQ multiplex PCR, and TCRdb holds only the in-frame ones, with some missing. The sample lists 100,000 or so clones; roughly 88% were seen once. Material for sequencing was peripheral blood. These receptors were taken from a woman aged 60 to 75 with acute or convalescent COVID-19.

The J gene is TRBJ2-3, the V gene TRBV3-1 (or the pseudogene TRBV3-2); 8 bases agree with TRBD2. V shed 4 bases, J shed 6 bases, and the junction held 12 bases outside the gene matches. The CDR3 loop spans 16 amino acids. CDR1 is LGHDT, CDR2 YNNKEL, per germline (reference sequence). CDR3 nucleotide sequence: TGTGCCAGCAGCCCGTGGAGAGCGGGAGTGGGGGATACGCAGTATTTT. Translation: CASSPWRAGVGDTQYF.

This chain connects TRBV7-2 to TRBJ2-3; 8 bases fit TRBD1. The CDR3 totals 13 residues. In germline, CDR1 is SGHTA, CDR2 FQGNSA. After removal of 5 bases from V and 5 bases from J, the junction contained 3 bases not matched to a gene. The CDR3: CASSAQGGDTQYF. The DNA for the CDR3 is TGTGCCAGCAGCGCACAGGGGGGAGATACGCAGTATTTT.

The CDR3 reads CASSYMASGSYEQYF. CDR3 in DNA: TGTGCCAGCAGTTACATGGCTAGCGGTTCCTACGAGCAGTACTTC. The chain employs TRBV6-6 and TRBJ2-7, with 7 nucleotides matching TRBD2. The germline V gene has CDR1 MNHNY and CDR2 SVGAGI (reference sequence). CDR3 length: 15 amino acids. The J segment lost 1 base and the V segment lost 2 bases, leaving 5 bases of the junction unmatched.

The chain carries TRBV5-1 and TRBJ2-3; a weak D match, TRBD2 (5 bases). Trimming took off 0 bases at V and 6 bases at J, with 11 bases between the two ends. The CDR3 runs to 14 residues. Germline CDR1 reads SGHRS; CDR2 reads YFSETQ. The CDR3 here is CASSLDSGRDTQYF. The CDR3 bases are TGCGCCAGCAGCTTGGACTCGGGAAGGGATACGCAGTATTTT.

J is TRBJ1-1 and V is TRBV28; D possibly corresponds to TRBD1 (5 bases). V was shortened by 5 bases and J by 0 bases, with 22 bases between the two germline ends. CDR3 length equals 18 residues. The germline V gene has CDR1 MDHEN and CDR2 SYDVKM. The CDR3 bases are TGTGCCAGCAGTCCTACAGGTTTTTTAGGCAACATGAACACTGAAGCTTTCTTT. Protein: CASSPTGFLGNMNTEAFF. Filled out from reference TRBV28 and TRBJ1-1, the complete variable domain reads DVKVTQSSRYLVKRTGEKVFLECVQDMDHENMFWYRQDPGLGLRLIYFSYDVKMKEKGDIPEGYSVSREKKERFSLILESASTNQTSMYLCASSPTGFLGNMNTEAFFGQGTRLTVV.

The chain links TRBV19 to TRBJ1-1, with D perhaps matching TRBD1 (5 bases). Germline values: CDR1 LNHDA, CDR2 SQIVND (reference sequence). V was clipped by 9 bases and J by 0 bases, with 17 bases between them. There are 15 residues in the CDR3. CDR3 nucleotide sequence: TGTGCCAGCTCAAGGGACTTTGGGCTGAACACTGAAGCTTTCTTT. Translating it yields CASSRDFGLNTEAFF.

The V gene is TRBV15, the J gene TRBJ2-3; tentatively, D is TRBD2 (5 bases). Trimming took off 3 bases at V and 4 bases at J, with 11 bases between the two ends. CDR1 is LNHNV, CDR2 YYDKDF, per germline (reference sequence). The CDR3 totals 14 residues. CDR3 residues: CATSSLLRADTQYF. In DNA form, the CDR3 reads TGTGCCACCAGCAGTTTGTTGAGGGCAGATACGCAGTATTTT.

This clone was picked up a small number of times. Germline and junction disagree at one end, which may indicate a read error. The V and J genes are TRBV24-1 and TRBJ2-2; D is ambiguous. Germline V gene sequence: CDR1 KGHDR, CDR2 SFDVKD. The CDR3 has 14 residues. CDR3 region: CATSGAANPGELFF. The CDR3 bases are TGTGCCACAAGTGGTGCGGCCAATCCCGGGGAGCTGTTTTTT.

CDR3 sequence: CAWSSGSGNSPLHF. CDR3 sequence (DNA): TGTGCCTGGAGTTCAGGGTCAGGGAATTCACCCCTCCACTTT. The V call is TRBV30, the J call TRBJ1-6; D is perhaps TRBD1 (5 bases). Germline loops: CDR1 GTSNPN, CDR2 SVGIG (reference sequence). The CDR3 sequence is 14 residues long. V lost 2 bases and J 7 bases, leaving 12 bases between the germline ends.

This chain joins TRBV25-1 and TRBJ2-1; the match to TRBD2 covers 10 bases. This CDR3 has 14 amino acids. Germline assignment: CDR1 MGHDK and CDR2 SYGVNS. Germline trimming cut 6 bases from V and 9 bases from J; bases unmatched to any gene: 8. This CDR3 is CASRGLARLREQFF. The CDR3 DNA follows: TGTGCCAGCAGGGGACTAGCGAGACTCCGTGAGCAGTTCTTC. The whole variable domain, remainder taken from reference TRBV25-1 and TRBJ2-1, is EADIYQTPRYLVIGTGKKITLECSQTMGHDKMYWYQQDPGMELHLIHYSYGVNSTEKGDLSSESTVSRIRTEHFPLTLESARPSHTSQYLCASRGLARLREQFFGPGTRLTVL.

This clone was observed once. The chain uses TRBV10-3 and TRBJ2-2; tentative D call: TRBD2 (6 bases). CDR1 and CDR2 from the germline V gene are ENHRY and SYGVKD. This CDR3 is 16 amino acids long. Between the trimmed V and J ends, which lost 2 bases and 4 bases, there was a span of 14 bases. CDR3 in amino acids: CAISEAGGMGTGELFF. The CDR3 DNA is TGTGCCATCAGTGAGGCTGGCGGGATGGGCACCGGGGAGCTGTTTTTT.

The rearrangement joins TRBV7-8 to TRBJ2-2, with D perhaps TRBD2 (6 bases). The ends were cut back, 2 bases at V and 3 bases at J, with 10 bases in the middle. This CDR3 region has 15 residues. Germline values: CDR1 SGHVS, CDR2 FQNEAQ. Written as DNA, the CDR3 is TGTGCCAGCAGCTTACGGGGAGGTGACACCGGGGAGCTGTTTTTT. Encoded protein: CASSLRGGDTGELFF.